The source of this T cell receptor (beta chain) is a study of cytomegalovirus exposure and HLA in healthy donors. 60 Vbeta and 13 Jbeta primers were used in PCR. Some clones are missing from TCRdb's copy, which holds only in-frame ones; the method was immunoSEQ multiplex PCR. The table has roughly 68,000 clones, roughly 80% seen once. Trimming stripped 1 base from V and 3 bases from J, with 13 bases between. Germline loops: CDR1 SEHNR, CDR2 FQNEAQ (reference sequence). This CDR3 comprises 15 residues. Regarding this clone: Its cognate antigen is unknown.

Whole-study results and caveats: Looking again later, the authors saw that most CMV-associated TCR beta chains seemed HLA-restricted.

The chain has TRBV7-9 and TRBJ2-7; tentatively, D is TRBD1 (5 bases). Sequencing was done on a sample of PBMCs. The origin of this receptor is a male donor in good health and CMV-seropositive. The CDR3 here is CASSLGRDSNYEQYF. The CDR3 nucleotides read TGTGCCAGCAGCTTAGGCAGAGACAGTAACTACGAGCAGTACTTC.